This T cell receptor beta chain appears in the sequencing data of a study of T-cell reconstitution after alpha-beta-depleted transplantation in children. The sample holds many counts of this clonotype. Its antigen is not known. Preparing the TCRbeta library involved the use of unique molecular identifiers. TCRdb recomputed calls from the PCR reads with MiXCR, one row per CDR3 protein. The repertoire includes about 16,000 distinct CDR3 sequences, about 7.7% of them detected once, and 36% sits in the top ten. CDR3 length equals 14 residues. CDR1 and CDR2 (germline): DFQATT, SNEGSKA (reference sequence). V shed 0 bases and J 3 bases; nucleotides not matched to a gene: 4. Study-wide results and limits: Once a year had passed after transplant, T-cell counts and diversity came mostly from newly produced T cells. In patients about two months after transplant, alpha-beta T cells reportedly arose from several hundred expanded graft clones. Diversity of TCRbeta at day 60 was high in some patients, arising from surviving recipient T cells and thymic progenitors.

This sequence joins TRBV20-1 and TRBJ2-7, with 8 bases that match TRBD1. The sequence was collected from a boy in the first two years of life who had a stem cell transplant for Wiskott-Aldrich syndrome, so the T cells may come from the graft donor. Material: PBMCs, mostly from graft donor cells, obtained 60 days after TCRalphabeta/CD19-depleted stem cell transplant. The CDR3 here is CSARDPGGYYEQYF. The CDR3 bases are TGCAGTGCTAGAGATCCAGGGGGCTACTACGAGCAGTACTTC.